Below, one T cell receptor beta chain is given with its context. This clone appeared many times. The target of this receptor is not known. Sequencing ends 3 residues short of the CDR3 end; the germline J gene provides the rest. Standard criteria were used to diagnose CVID, namely serum IgG, IgA and/or IgM reduced below the normal range together with specific antibody deficiency. The CVID group comprised 40 to 50 subjects, 15 or so female and about 29 male, aged roughly 8 to 70 years with a mean age of roughly 43. Both CVID patients and healthy controls were predominantly of Caucasian heritage. Replacement immunoglobulin therapy had been administered to all CVID subjects for at least one year at the time of study participation. At blood collection, none of the CVID subjects was ill or on immunomodulatory or immunosuppressive medication. Heparinized peripheral whole blood samples of about 5 to 8.5 ml were collected from each donor. Genomic DNA from adults with common variable immune deficiency (CVID) and from healthy adult controls was used for sequencing of TCRbeta CDR3 repertoires. Diluted blood was subjected to density centrifugation over Hypaque 1077 or Ficoll-Paque for isolation of peripheral blood mononuclear cells. Genomic DNA was obtained from unsorted mononuclear cells using either Qiagen column purification or a centrifugation-based method.

For sequencing input, CVID and control samples contributed equivalent amounts of genomic DNA. For every sample, a 60 bp segment covering the rearranged TCRbeta CDR3 region was amplified and then sequenced. TCRbeta amplification used the immunoSEQ assay, a bias-corrected multiplex PCR with high-throughput sequencing. Processing in the source paper ran as follows. Each unique nucleotide sequence was treated as a clone and annotated with V, D and J genes, copy number and frequency. Sequences were labeled productive if in frame, and non-productive if out of frame or containing stop codons. As previously described, clonality was computed from Shannon's entropy. The predicted amino acid sequences of productive clones were used to derive the mean CDR3 Kyte-Doolittle hydropathy. Hierarchical clustering of scaled V gene usage was performed with the R hclust function using Manhattan distance and complete linkage. Sharing of clones by CDR3 amino acid sequence was evaluated by resampling 12 repertoires per group over 100 rounds. The repertoires were screened for 55 to 75 published EBV-specific TCRbeta sequences and a few hundred published CMV-specific TCRbeta sequences. After two CVID samples that produced fewer than 10,000 sequences were dropped from the analysis, 42 CVID repertoires remained. Held by TCRdb, this immuneACCESS table contains in-frame sequences only and omits some clones. Under half of the omission traces to an unresolved V gene where checked; the cause of the rest is unknown. V, J and clone size are those of that table, while D and trimming were read from the DNA. In this sample, about 35,000 clones appear, none counted once only. The top ten constitute about 26% of the sample.

From the cysteine through the phenylalanine, the CDR3 covers 12 amino acids. Only the CDR3 bases that were read are kept: 27 of them, in frame from base 1. CDR1 and CDR2 are drawn from the germline V gene (reference sequence): DFQATT, SNEGSKA. A distance of 8 bases separates the germline ends of V and J, which lose 3 bases and 2 bases respectively. The data are from a study of T cell clonality in common variable immunodeficiency (dated by TCRdb to between 2014 and 2016). What the research found in general, with its limitations: Despite equal DNA input, controls averaged about 81,820 unique sequences per sample versus about 30,000 in CVID samples. Fewer deletions and N-nucleotide insertions were reportedly observed in CVID TCRbeta sequences, and highly modified clones with 13 or more V deletions were reportedly absent from CVID TCRbeta sequences. The authors noted that sequencing repertoires of T cell subpopulations would be needed to clarify what caused the increased clonality in CVID. Healthy controls shared more TCRbeta clones with each other than CVID subjects shared among themselves (p < 0.0001). Correlations between repertoire features and clinical complications were limited by patient heterogeneity within the CVID cohort. Compared with healthy controls, CVID subjects showed increased TCRbeta clonality (t-test p = 0.018), a feature most characteristic of about a third of subjects.

The sequencing sample was made of peripheral blood mononuclear cells. This clonotype was sampled from a human donor with common variable immunodeficiency. In this chain, TRBV20-1 is recombined with TRBJ2-7; TRBD2 is perhaps the D gene, given 5 matching bases. Incomplete CDR3 DNA: TGCAGTGCTAGCGGACTTCCCTACGAG. Its amino acids are CSASGLPYE. The full CDR3 protein is CSASGLPYEQYF.